Each of the 29 T cell receptor beta chains below was sequenced from the same sample in a study of cytomegalovirus exposure and HLA in healthy donors. This PCR relied on a set of 60 Vbeta primers and 13 Jbeta primers. Generated by immunoSEQ multiplex PCR, the TCRdb table keeps only in-frame clones and is missing some. This sample has about 190,000 clones; 74% occur once, and the top ten carry 2.5% to 4%. Sequencing was performed on PBMCs. These receptors were obtained from a woman aged 25-40 years in good health and CMV-seropositive.

This clone was recorded a few times. The V call is TRBV6-4, the J call TRBJ2-1; TRBD2 aligns across 7 bases. The germline V gene has CDR1 MRHNA and CDR2 SNTAGT. J gave up 5 bases and V 2 bases, and 9 bases lay outside the gene matches. This CDR3 region has 16 residues. For the CDR3, the DNA is TGTGCCAGCAGTGACGTAGCTGGGACTACTCACAATGAGCAGTTCTTC. Its translation is CASSDVAGTTHNEQFF.

V is TRBV11-2 and J is TRBJ1-5; D unresolved. This CDR3 contains 14 residues. Looked up from germline, CDR1 is SGHAT and CDR2 is FQNNGV. V was cut by 1 base and J by 5 bases, with 9 bases left in between. CDR3: CASSLGAEDQPQHF. The CDR3 DNA reads TGTGCCAGCAGCTTAGGGGCGGAGGATCAGCCCCAGCATTTT.

The chain employs TRBV5-4 and TRBJ2-3; TRBD2 matches at 11 bases. CDR1 SGHNT and CDR2 YYREEE come from the germline V gene (reference sequence). CDR3 size: 17 residues. V shed 0 bases, J shed 2 bases, and the junction held 5 bases outside the gene matches. CDR3 nucleotide sequence: TGTGCCAGCAGCTTGGATCTAGCGGGAGGCCCCACAGATACGCAGTATTTT. Protein product: CASSLDLAGGPTDTQYF. Supplemented by reference TRBV5-4 and TRBJ2-3, the full variable domain reads ETGVTQSPTHLIKTRGQQVTLRCSSQSGHNTVSWYQQALGQGPQFIFQYYREEENGRGNFPPRFSGLQFPNYSSELNVNALELDDSALYLCASSLDLAGGPTDTQYFGPGTRLTVL.

The genes are TRBV6-6 and TRBJ2-2; 7 bases agree with TRBD2. Germline V gene data show CDR1 as MNHNY and CDR2 as SVGAGI (reference sequence). Trimming cost V 6 bases and J 5 bases; bases outside gene matches: 12. The CDR3 extends over 16 amino acids. The CDR3 region is CASSRSGTTPTGELFF. The CDR3 DNA is TGTGCCAGCAGCAGATCCGGGACTACCCCTACCGGGGAGCTGTTTTTT.

The V call is TRBV9, the J call TRBJ2-7, with TRBD2 identical over 13 bases. This CDR3 contains 15 residues. The V gene's germline CDR1 is SGDLS and CDR2 YYNGEE. V trimming: 2 bases; J trimming: 7 bases; junction bases outside the gene matches: 6. CDR3 DNA sequence: TGTGCCAGCAGCGTCGGACTAGCGGGAGCAAGAGAGCAGTACTTC. It specifies CASSVGLAGAREQYF.

The V call is TRBV11-2, the J call TRBJ1-3, with 7 nucleotides matching TRBD1. Germline V lookup: CDR1 SGHAT, CDR2 FQNNGV. The trim removed 0 bases at V and 0 bases at J, leaving 2 bases unmatched. The length of the CDR3 is 16 residues. The CDR3 sequence: CASSLDRGSSGNTIYF. In nucleotides, the CDR3 is TGTGCCAGCAGCTTAGACAGGGGGAGCTCTGGAAACACCATATATTTT.

This chain links TRBV6-5 with TRBJ2-7, with D possibly being TRBD2 (5 bases). The CDR3 is 14 residues long. V lost 0 bases and J 3 bases, leaving 9 bases between the germline ends. The germline gives CDR1 MNHEY, CDR2 SVGAGI. The CDR3 is CASSYSASSYEQYF. CDR3 sequence (DNA): TGTGCCAGCAGTTACTCGGCTAGCAGCTACGAGCAGTACTTC.

The chain is built from TRBV4-1 and TRBJ1-1; D may be TRBD1 (5 bases). This CDR3 contains 15 residues. V was shortened by 2 bases and J by 7 bases, with 17 bases between the two germline ends. From germline, CDR1 is MGHRA and CDR2 YSYEKL. In DNA, the CDR3 is TGCGCCAGCAGCCAAACGATGGGGGGAAATGGTGAAGCTTTCTTT. Its protein product is CASSQTMGGNGEAFF.

In the case of this clone: A read error may account for a junction end that differs from germline. This CDR3 is CAGSYTQADQPQHF. DNA of the CDR3: TGTGCCGGCAGTTACACACAGGCGGATCAGCCCCAGCATTTT. The chain joins TRBV6-5 to TRBJ1-5; tentative D call: TRBD1 (5 bases). The CDR3 spans 14 residues. The V gene's germline CDR1 is MNHEY and CDR2 SVGAGI.

The V and J genes are TRBV27 and TRBJ2-7; 9 bases agree with TRBD2. Germline V lookup: CDR1 MNHEY, CDR2 SMNVEV (reference sequence). The V gene end was trimmed by 5 bases and the J gene end by 5 bases; junction bases not matched to a gene: 10. This CDR3 has 15 residues. CDR3 sequence (DNA): TGTGCCAGCAGTCCTCCTTGGACTAGCGTAGACGAGCAGTACTTC. It encodes CASSPPWTSVDEQYF.

This clone was seen only once. The chain has TRBV7-9 and TRBJ2-2; TRBD2 agrees at 9 bases. This CDR3 has 17 residues. Germline V gives CDR1 SEHNR, CDR2 FQNEAQ (reference sequence). The ends lost 1 base at V and 1 base at J; junction bases unmatched: 4. The CDR3 DNA sequence: TGTGCCAGCAGCTTAGTGTCTAGCGGGGTGAACACCGGGGAGCTGTTTTTT. This gives the protein CASSLVSSGVNTGELFF.

V gene TRBV11-2 combines with J gene TRBJ2-7; weak D call: TRBD1 (6 bases). This CDR3 has 13 amino acids. The germline gives CDR1 SGHAT, CDR2 FQNNGV. Deletions cut 5 bases from V and 6 bases from J, with 14 bases between. This chain's CDR3 is CASSHPWGPEQYF. The CDR3 DNA is TGTGCCAGCAGCCACCCGTGGGGGCCCGAGCAGTACTTC.

V and J are TRBV21-1 and TRBJ2-7; the table's D gene call, TRBD2, was not cross checked with the DNA. TRBV21-1 is designated a pseudogene. CDR3 size: 14 residues. The CDR3, as DNA: TGTGCCAGCAGCGAAGTCGGGATACCCTGCGAGCAGTACTTC. Amino acids: CASSEVGIPCEQYF.

There are a few counts of this clone. The chain recombines TRBV27 with TRBJ2-6; no reliable D call. Between the trimmed V and J ends, which lost 5 bases and 0 bases, there was a span of 17 bases. The germline CDR1 and CDR2 sequences are MNHEY and SMNVEV (reference sequence). This CDR3 is 18 amino acids long. CDR3 sequence (DNA): TGTGCCAGCAGTCGCCGAGACACTTGGCTCTCTGGGGCCAACGTCCTGACTTTC. Translated, it gives CASSRRDTWLSGANVLTF.

The chain has TRBV19 and TRBJ2-7; 8 bases are a match to TRBD1. The germline V gene has CDR1 LNHDA and CDR2 SQIVND (reference sequence). With 6 bases clipped from V and 6 bases from J, the junction kept 4 bases outside the gene matches. The CDR3 covers 12 residues. The CDR3 bases are TGTGCCAGTAGCCCGACAGGGGTCGAGCAGTACTTC. As protein: CASSPTGVEQYF.

The chain uses TRBV6-5 and TRBJ2-7; D is uncertain. The germline CDR1 and CDR2 sequences are MNHEY and SVGAGI. This CDR3 region has 12 residues. V dropped 6 bases and J dropped 2 bases, with 8 bases sitting between them. The CDR3 sequence: CASRSDTYEQYF. The CDR3 coding sequence is TGTGCCAGCAGGTCAGATACCTACGAGCAGTACTTC.

The rearrangement joins TRBV2 to TRBJ2-5; 10 bases agree with TRBD2. CDR1 SNHLY and CDR2 FYNNEI come from the germline V gene. The CDR3 runs to 16 residues. With 6 bases clipped from V and 0 bases from J, the junction kept 7 bases outside the gene matches. CDR3 nucleotides: TGTGCCAGCAGACCACAGACTAGCGGGCACCAAGAGACCCAGTACTTC. This gives the protein CASRPQTSGHQETQYF.

The V and J genes are TRBV27 and TRBJ2-7; D is perhaps TRBD1 (6 bases). Germline V gene data show CDR1 as MNHEY and CDR2 as SMNVEV (reference sequence). CDR3 size: 13 residues. V was cut by 11 bases and J by 5 bases, with 19 bases left in between. The CDR3 region is CAAATTGSHEQYF. The CDR3 nucleotides read TGTGCCGCGGCGACCACAGGGAGCCACGAGCAGTACTTC.

V usage is TRBV12-5 and J usage is TRBJ1-5; TRBD1 might be the D (6 bases). The ends were cut back, 2 bases at V and 7 bases at J, with 18 bases in the middle. Germline V gene lookup returns CDR1 LGHNT and CDR2 FRNRAP. The CDR3 sequence is 16 residues long. For the CDR3, the DNA is TGTGCTAGTGGTTTGTCCCCCGGGAGGGGGGGGCAGCCCCAGCATTTT. Its protein is CASGLSPGRGGQPQHF.

This clone has more than one count but fewer than ten. V is TRBV27 and J is TRBJ2-1; 8 nucleotides match TRBD2. Germline V gives CDR1 MNHEY, CDR2 SMNVEV (reference sequence). V lost 3 bases and J lost 6; bases outside the gene matches: 4. The CDR3 is 14 residues long. In DNA form, the CDR3 reads TGTGCCAGCAGTTTTGTCGGGAGGGCCAATGAGCAGTTCTTC. Protein sequence: CASSFVGRANEQFF.

This clone was recorded only once. This chain links TRBV28 with TRBJ2-5, with 7 nucleotides matching TRBD1. Germline V lookup: CDR1 MDHEN, CDR2 SYDVKM. V lost 2 bases, J lost 5 bases, and 5 bases stayed unmatched. This CDR3 contains 14 residues. The CDR3: CASSLVGGSETQYF. CDR3 sequence (DNA): TGTGCCAGCAGTTTAGTAGGGGGCAGTGAGACCCAGTACTTC.

This clone appeared a few times. The V and J genes are TRBV6-4 and TRBJ2-3; 9 bases match TRBD2. CDR3 length: 15 amino acids. J was trimmed by 0 bases and V by 5 bases; bases with no gene match: 3. Germline V CDR1 and CDR2: MRHNA, SNTAGT. CDR3 region: CASSSTSGSTDTQYF. The CDR3 DNA follows: TGTGCCAGCAGTTCGACTAGCGGTAGCACAGATACGCAGTATTTT.

A few counts support this clone. The rearrangement links TRBV6-5 to TRBJ1-2; 8 nucleotides match TRBD1. Germline V CDR1 and CDR2: MNHEY, SVGAGI. This CDR3 spans 15 amino acids. The V and J ends lost 4 bases and 4 bases, in that order; junction bases with no gene match: 8. The CDR3 spells CASSLQQTGGYGYTF. As DNA, the CDR3 is TGTGCCAGCAGTTTGCAACAAACAGGGGGCTATGGCTACACCTTC.

CDR3 DNA: TGCGCCAGCAGCGCCCAGGGTACGCAGTATTTT. Translating gives CASSAQGTQYF. The chain carries TRBV5-1 and TRBJ2-3, with D tentatively TRBD1 (5 bases). Germline V gene lookup returns CDR1 SGHRS and CDR2 YFSETQ. Trimming took off 4 bases at V and 8 bases at J, with 8 bases between the two ends. The CDR3 has 11 residues.

V usage is TRBV18 and J usage is TRBJ2-2, with D perhaps TRBD1 (6 bases). This CDR3 has 16 residues. CDR1 is KGHSH, CDR2 LQKENI, per germline. V lost 1 base and J lost 3, with 12 bases in between. In DNA, the CDR3 is TGTGCCAGCTCACCACAGGCAGGGGTTTACACCGGGGAGCTGTTTTTT. It translates to CASSPQAGVYTGELFF.

The J gene is TRBJ2-7, the V gene TRBV27; maybe TRBD1 (6 bases). The CDR3 is 15 residues long. The germline CDR1 and CDR2 sequences are MNHEY and SMNVEV (reference sequence). V lost 6 bases, J lost 0 bases, and 15 bases lay in between. CDR3 loop: CASSRSTGISYEQYF. In DNA form, the CDR3 reads TGTGCCAGCAGCCGCTCGACAGGTATCTCCTACGAGCAGTACTTC.

This chain joins TRBV25-1 and TRBJ1-2, with no clear D. This CDR3 contains 11 residues. Trimming stripped 4 bases from V and 7 bases from J, with 7 bases between. The germline CDR1 and CDR2 sequences are MGHDK and SYGVNS. For the CDR3, the DNA is TGTGCCAGCAGTGGAGGGTTTGGCTACACCTTC. Its protein is CASSGGFGYTF.

The gene calls are TRBV15 and TRBJ1-2; TRBD1 matches at 7 bases. V lost 1 base and J lost 5; bases outside the gene matches: 7. The CDR3 length is 15 residues. Germline assignment: CDR1 LNHNV and CDR2 YYDKDF (reference sequence). CDR3 residues: CATSRGGDRPYGYTF. The CDR3 DNA is TGTGCCACCAGCAGAGGAGGGGACAGACCTTATGGCTACACCTTC.

The chain combines TRBV28 with TRBJ1-1, with D possibly matching TRBD1 (5 bases). The CDR3 has 14 residues. CDR1 is MDHEN and CDR2 is SYDVKM in the germline V gene. V dropped 5 bases and J dropped 3 bases, with 13 bases sitting between them. The CDR3: CASSPSGTHTEAFF. DNA of the CDR3: TGTGCCAGCAGTCCATCGGGGACTCACACTGAAGCTTTCTTT. Filled out from reference TRBV28 and TRBJ1-1, the complete variable domain reads DVKVTQSSRYLVKRTGEKVFLECVQDMDHENMFWYRQDPGLGLRLIYFSYDVKMKEKGDIPEGYSVSREKKERFSLILESASTNQTSMYLCASSPSGTHTEAFFGQGTRLTVV.